The clone carrying this T cell receptor beta chain was seen just once. The trim removed 3 bases at V and 2 bases at J, leaving 12 bases unmatched. This CDR3 contains 17 residues. Germline assignment: CDR1 MDHEN and CDR2 SYDVKM. A TCRbeta library incorporating unique molecular identifiers was prepared. TCRdb called the PCR reads again in MiXCR, with one record for every CDR3 protein. The repertoire holds nearly 400,000 distinct CDR3 sequences, with roughly 22% as singletons. This specimen comes from a study of T-cell reconstitution after alpha-beta-depleted transplantation in children. The source is a human donor who donated a stem cell graft to a child with acute myeloid leukemia. The sample in question was PBMCs from the stem cell graft donor, obtained from the stem cell graft. V and J are TRBV28 and TRBJ2-5; the match to TRBD2 covers 7 bases. As DNA, the CDR3 is TGTGCCAGCAGTTTCCCGAAGCGGGACCAAAAACAAGAGACCCAGTACTTC. It codes for CASSFPKRDQKQETQYF.